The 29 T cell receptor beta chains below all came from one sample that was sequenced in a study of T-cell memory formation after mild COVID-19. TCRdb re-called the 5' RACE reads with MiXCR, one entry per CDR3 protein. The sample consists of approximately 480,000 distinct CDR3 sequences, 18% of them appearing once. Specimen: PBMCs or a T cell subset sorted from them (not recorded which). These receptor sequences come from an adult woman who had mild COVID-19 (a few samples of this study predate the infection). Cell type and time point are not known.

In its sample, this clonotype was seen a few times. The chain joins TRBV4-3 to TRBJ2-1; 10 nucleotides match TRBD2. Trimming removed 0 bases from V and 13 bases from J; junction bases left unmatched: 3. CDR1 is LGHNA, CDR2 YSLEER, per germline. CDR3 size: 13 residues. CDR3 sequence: CASSQDSGRTQFF. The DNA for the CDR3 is TGCGCCAGCAGCCAAGATAGCGGGAGGACTCAGTTCTTC.

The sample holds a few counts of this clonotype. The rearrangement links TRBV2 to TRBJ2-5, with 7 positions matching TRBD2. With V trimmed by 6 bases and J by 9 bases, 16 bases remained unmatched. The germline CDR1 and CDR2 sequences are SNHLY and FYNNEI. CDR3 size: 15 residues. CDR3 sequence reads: CASRPLAAEDVAQYF. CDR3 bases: TGTGCCAGCAGACCCCTAGCGGCAGAGGATGTGGCCCAGTACTTC.

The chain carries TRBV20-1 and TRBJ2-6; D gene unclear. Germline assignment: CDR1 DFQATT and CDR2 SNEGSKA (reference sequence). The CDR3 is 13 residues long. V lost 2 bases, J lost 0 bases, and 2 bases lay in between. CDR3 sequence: CSARSSGANVLTF. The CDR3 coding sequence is TGCAGTGCTAGAAGCTCTGGGGCCAACGTCCTGACTTTC.

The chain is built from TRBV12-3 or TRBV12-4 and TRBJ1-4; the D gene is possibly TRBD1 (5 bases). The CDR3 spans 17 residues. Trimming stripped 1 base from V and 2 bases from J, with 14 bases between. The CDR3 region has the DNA TGTGCCAGCAGTTTAGGGGGGACGAGCCCCACTAATGAAAAACTGTTTTTT. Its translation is CASSLGGTSPTNEKLFF.

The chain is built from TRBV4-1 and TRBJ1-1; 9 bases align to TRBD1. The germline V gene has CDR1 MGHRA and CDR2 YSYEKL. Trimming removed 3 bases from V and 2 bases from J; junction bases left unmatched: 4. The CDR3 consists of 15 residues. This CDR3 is CASSQEQGANTEAFF. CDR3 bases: TGCGCCAGCAGCCAGGAACAGGGGGCCAACACTGAAGCTTTCTTT.

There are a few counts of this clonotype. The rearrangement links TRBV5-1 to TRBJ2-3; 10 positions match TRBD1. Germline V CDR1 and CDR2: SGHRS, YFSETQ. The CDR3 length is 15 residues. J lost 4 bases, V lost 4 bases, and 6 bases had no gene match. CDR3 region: CASSLGTGESDTQYF. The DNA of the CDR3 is TGCGCCAGCAGCCTCGGGACAGGGGAATCAGATACGCAGTATTTT.

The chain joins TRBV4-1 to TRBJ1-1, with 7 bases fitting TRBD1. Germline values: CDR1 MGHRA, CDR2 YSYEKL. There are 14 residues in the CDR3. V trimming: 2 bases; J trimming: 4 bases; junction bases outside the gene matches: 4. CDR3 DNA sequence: TGCGCCAGCAGCCAAATCTCAGGGGGCACTGAAGCTTTCTTT. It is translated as CASSQISGGTEAFF.

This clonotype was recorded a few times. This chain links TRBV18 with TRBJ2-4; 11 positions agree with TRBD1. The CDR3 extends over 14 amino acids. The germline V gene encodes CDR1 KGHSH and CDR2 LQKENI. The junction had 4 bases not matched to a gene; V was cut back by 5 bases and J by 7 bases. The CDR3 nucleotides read TGTGCCAGCTCATCCGGGACAGGGGGGAACATTCAGTACTTC. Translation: CASSSGTGGNIQYF.

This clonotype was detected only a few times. CDR3 DNA: TGCAGTGCTAGCGTAGCGGGAGAACTGAATGAGCAGTTCTTC. Its protein product is CSASVAGELNEQFF. The V call is TRBV20-1, the J call TRBJ2-1; 9 nucleotides align to TRBD2. CDR1 is DFQATT, CDR2 SNEGSKA, per germline (reference sequence). J lost 7 bases, V lost 3 bases, and 7 bases had no gene match. The CDR3 contains 14 residues.

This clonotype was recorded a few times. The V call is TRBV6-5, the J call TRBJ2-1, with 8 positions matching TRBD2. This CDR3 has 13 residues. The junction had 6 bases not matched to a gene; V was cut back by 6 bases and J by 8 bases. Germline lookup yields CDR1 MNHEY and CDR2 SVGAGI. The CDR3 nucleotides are TGTGCCAGCAGACTAGCGGCCGGCGATGAGCAGTTCTTC. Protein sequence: CASRLAAGDEQFF.

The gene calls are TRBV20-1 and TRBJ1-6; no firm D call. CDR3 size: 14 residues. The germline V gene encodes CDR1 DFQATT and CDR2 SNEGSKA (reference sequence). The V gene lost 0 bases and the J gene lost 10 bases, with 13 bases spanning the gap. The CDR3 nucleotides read TGCAGTGCTAGAGACCCCCCGGCCCCATCACCCCTCCACTTT. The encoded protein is CSARDPPAPSPLHF.

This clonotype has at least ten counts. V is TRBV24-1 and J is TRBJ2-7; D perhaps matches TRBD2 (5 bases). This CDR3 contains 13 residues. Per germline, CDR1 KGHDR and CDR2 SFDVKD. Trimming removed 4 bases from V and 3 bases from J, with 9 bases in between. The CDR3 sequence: CATSDTGLYEQYF. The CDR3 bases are TGTGCCACCAGTGACACCGGACTCTACGAGCAGTACTTC.

DNA of the CDR3: TGTGCCAGCAGCGGACGAGCGGGGGGCCACAATGAGCAGTTCTTC. As protein: CASSGRAGGHNEQFF. The chain couples TRBV9 to TRBJ2-1, with 9 bases identical to TRBD2. Germline V gene sequence: CDR1 SGDLS, CDR2 YYNGEE. V trimming: 3 bases; J trimming: 5 bases; junction bases outside the gene matches: 6. This CDR3 contains 15 residues. Full variable domain (remainder filled in from reference TRBV9 and TRBJ2-1): DSGVTQTPKHLITATGQRVTLRCSPRSGDLSVYWYQQSLDQGLQFLIQYYNGEERAKGNILERFSAQQFPDLHSELNLSSLELGDSALYFCASSGRAGGHNEQFFGPGTRLTVL.

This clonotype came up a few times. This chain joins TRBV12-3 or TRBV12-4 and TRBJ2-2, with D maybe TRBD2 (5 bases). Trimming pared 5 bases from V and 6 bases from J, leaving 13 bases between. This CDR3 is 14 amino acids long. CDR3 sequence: CASSPGPSSGELFF. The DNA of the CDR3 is TGTGCCAGCAGTCCTGGCCCTAGCTCCGGGGAGCTGTTTTTT.

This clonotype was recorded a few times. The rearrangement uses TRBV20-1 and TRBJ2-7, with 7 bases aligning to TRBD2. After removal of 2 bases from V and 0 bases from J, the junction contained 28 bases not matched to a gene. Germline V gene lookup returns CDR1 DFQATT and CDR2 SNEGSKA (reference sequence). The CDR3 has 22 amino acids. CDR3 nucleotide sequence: TGCAGTGCTAGAATTCCGGGACTAACCCCTCTCCTTGCTAGATCAAGCTCCTACGAGCAGTACTTC. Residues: CSARIPGLTPLLARSSSYEQYF.

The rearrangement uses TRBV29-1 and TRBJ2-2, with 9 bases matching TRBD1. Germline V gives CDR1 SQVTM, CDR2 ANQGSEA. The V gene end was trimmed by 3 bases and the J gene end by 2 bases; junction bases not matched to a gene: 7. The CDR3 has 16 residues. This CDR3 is CSVESGQGYNTGELFF. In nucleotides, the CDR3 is TGCAGCGTTGAGAGCGGACAGGGGTACAACACCGGGGAGCTGTTTTTT.

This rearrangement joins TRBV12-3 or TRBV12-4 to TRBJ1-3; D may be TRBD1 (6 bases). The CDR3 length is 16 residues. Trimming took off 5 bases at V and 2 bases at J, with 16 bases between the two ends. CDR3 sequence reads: CASSLRRQVAGNTIYF. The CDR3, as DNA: TGTGCCAGCAGTCTTCGGCGACAGGTCGCTGGAAACACCATATATTTT.

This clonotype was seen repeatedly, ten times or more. CDR3: CASSLVSGFSDEQFF. The DNA of the CDR3 is TGTGCCAGCAGCTTAGTCTCTGGTTTTTCCGATGAGCAGTTCTTC. The chain couples TRBV11-2 to TRBJ2-1; D is uncertain. CDR3 length: 15 amino acids. Germline-derived CDR1 and CDR2 are SGHAT and FQNNGV. Trimming took off 1 base at V and 8 bases at J, with 15 bases between the two ends.

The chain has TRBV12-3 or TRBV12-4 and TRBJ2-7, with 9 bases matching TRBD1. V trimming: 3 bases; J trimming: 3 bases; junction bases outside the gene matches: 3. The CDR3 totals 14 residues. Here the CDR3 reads CASSFRDRDYEQYF. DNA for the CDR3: TGTGCCAGCAGTTTTAGGGACAGGGACTACGAGCAGTACTTC.

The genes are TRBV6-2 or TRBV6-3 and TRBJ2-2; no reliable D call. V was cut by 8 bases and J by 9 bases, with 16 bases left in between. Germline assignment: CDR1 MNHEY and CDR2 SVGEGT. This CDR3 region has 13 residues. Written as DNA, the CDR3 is TGTGCCAGCTTCCAGGCGACTTCGTGGGAGCTGTTTTTT. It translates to CASFQATSWELFF.

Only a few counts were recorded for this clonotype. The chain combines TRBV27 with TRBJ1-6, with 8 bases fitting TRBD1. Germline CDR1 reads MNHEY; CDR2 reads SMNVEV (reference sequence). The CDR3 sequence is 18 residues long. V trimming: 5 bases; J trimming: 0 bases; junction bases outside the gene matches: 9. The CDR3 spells CASSPRQGQGSYNSPLHF. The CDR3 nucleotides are TGTGCCAGCAGTCCGCGACAGGGGCAAGGCTCCTATAATTCACCCCTCCACTTT.

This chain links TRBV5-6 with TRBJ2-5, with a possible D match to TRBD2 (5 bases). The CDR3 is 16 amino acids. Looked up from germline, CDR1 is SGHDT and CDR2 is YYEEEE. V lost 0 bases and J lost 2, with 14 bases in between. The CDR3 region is CASSLARGGGQETQYF. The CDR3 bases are TGTGCCAGCAGCTTGGCCCGAGGTGGAGGTCAAGAGACCCAGTACTTC.

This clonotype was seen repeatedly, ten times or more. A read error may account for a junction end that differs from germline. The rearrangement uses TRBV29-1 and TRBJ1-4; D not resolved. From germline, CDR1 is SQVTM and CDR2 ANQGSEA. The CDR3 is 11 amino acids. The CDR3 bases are TGCAGCGTTAACTTGGGTGGAACAGCCCTTTTT. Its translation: CSVNLGGTALF.

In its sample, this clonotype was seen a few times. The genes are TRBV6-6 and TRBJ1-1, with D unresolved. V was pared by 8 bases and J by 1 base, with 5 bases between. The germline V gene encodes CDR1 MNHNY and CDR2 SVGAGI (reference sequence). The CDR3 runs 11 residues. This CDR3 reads CASDRNTEAFF. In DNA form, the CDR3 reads TGTGCCAGCGACCGGAACACTGAAGCTTTCTTT.

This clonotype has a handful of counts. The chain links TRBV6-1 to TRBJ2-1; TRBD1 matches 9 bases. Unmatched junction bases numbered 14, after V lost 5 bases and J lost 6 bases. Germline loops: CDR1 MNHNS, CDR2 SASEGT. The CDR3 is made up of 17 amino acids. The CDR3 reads CASSKMWGQGPLNEQFF. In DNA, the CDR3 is TGTGCCAGCAGTAAAATGTGGGGACAGGGACCCCTCAATGAGCAGTTCTTC.

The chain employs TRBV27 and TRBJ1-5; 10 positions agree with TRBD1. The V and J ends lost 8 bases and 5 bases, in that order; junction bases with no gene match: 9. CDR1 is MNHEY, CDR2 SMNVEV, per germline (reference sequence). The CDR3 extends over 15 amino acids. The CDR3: CASGPGQGIYQPQHF. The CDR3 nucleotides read TGTGCCAGCGGTCCGGGACAGGGGATTTATCAGCCCCAGCATTTT.

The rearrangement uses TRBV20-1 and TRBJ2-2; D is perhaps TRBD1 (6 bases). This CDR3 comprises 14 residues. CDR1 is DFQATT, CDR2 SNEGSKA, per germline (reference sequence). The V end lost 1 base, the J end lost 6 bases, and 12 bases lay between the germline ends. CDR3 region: CSARVPQGSGELFF. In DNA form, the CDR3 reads TGCAGTGCTAGAGTACCACAGGGATCCGGGGAGCTGTTTTTT.

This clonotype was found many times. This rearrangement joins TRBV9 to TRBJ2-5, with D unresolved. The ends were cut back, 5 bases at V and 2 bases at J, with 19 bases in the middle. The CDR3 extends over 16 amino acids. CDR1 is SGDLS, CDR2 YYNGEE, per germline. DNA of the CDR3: TGTGCCAGCAGTAAGAGTGGGCAGGCGACGCAAGAGACCCAGTACTTC. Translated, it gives CASSKSGQATQETQYF.

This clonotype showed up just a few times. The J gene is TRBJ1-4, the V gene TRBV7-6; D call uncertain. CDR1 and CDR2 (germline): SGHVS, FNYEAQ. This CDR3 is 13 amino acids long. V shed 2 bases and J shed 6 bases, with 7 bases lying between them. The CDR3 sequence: CASSLFRDEKLFF. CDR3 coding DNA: TGTGCCAGCAGCTTATTCCGGGATGAAAAACTGTTTTTT.